These 8 T cell receptor beta chains share one sample of origin, sequenced in a study of cytotoxic CD8 clonotypes in ibrutinib-treated CLL (dated by TCRdb to the early 2020s). The library came from the immunoSEQ multiplex PCR assay. Imported from immuneACCESS, the table was reduced by TCRdb to in-frame sequences with V and J called. These copies leave out some clones; in studies compared against another copy, an unresolved V gene accounts for under half, and the cause of the remainder is not known. Here the sample has about 68,000 clones; 80% occur a single time. Jointly, the top ten make up approximately 7.7% of the sample. The meaning of the sample's time point label: progressive disease on ibrutinib. The sequencing here drew on PBMCs, taken at disease progression, from a patient treated with ibrutinib. The receptors were sampled from a human donor with chronic lymphocytic leukemia.

This clone showed up just once. The chain recombines TRBV6-1 with TRBJ2-7; possibly TRBD2 for D (5 bases). The germline V and J ends were trimmed by 6 bases and 7 bases, with 19 bases remaining between them. The CDR3 runs 14 residues. Germline V gives CDR1 MNHNS, CDR2 SASEGT. The CDR3 DNA is TGTGCCAGCAGGTATTCCGGGAACTTCTGGGAGCAGTACTTC. Amino acid sequence: CASRYSGNFWEQYF.

This chain uses TRBV5-1 with TRBJ2-4, with 10 nucleotides matching TRBD2. This CDR3 has 16 residues. Germline V gives CDR1 SGHRS, CDR2 YFSETQ. The junction had 7 bases not matched to a gene; V was cut back by 4 bases and J by 3 bases. As DNA, the CDR3 is TGCGCCAGCAGCCTGGGACTAGCGTACTACAAAAACATTCAGTACTTC. It codes for CASSLGLAYYKNIQYF.

The chain carries TRBV6-1 and TRBJ1-5; 8 bases are shared with TRBD1. CDR1 and CDR2 (germline): MNHNS, SASEGT. Trimming removed 3 bases from V and 4 bases from J; junction bases left unmatched: 5. This CDR3 is built from 15 residues. CDR3 coding DNA: TGTGCCAGCAGTGAGCAGGGGGCTGGAAATCAGCCCCAGCATTTT. This translates into CASSEQGAGNQPQHF.

The rearrangement links TRBV6-1 to TRBJ2-3; 7 bases are a match to TRBD2. CDR1 and CDR2 (germline): MNHNS, SASEGT. V dropped 4 bases and J dropped 3; count of bases not matched to a gene: 4. CDR3 length equals 14 residues. CDR3 loop: CASSGVLATDTQYF. DNA for the CDR3: TGTGCCAGCAGTGGGGTACTAGCGACAGATACGCAGTATTTT.

The V call is TRBV7-9, the J call TRBJ2-1; 7 bases align to TRBD2. Germline V gene data show CDR1 as SEHNR and CDR2 as FQNEAQ (reference sequence). V dropped 2 bases and J dropped 5; count of bases not matched to a gene: 6. This CDR3 region has 15 residues. CDR3 protein: CASSLPAGINNEQFF. The CDR3 nucleotides are TGTGCCAGCAGCTTACCAGCGGGGATAAACAATGAGCAGTTCTTC.

The chain couples TRBV11-2 to TRBJ1-1; maybe TRBD1 (5 bases). Germline V CDR1 and CDR2: SGHAT, FQNNGV. The CDR3 extends over 14 amino acids. V was clipped by 5 bases and J by 5 bases, with 15 bases between them. CDR3 in DNA: TGTGCCAGCAGCCCGGGACGCCTTAGGACTGAAGCTTTCTTT. This translates into CASSPGRLRTEAFF.

This clone was counted between two and nine times. This chain joins TRBV9 and TRBJ2-3, with D perhaps matching TRBD2 (5 bases). Germline values: CDR1 SGDLS, CDR2 YYNGEE. The CDR3 length is 14 residues. V was trimmed by 0 bases and J by 0 bases, leaving 5 bases between them. This chain's CDR3 is CASSVAGSTDTQYF. As DNA, the CDR3 is TGTGCCAGCAGCGTAGCGGGAAGCACAGATACGCAGTATTTT.

CDR3 loop: CASSRPGQGVYEQYF. The DNA of the CDR3 is TGCGCCAGCAGCCGACCGGGACAGGGAGTCTACGAGCAGTACTTC. This sequence joins TRBV4-1 and TRBJ2-7; 9 positions match TRBD1. The CDR3 is made up of 15 amino acids. CDR1 MGHRA and CDR2 YSYEKL come from the germline V gene. With 4 bases clipped from V and 3 bases from J, the junction kept 7 bases outside the gene matches.